What follows are 5 T cell receptor beta chains derived from one specimen sequenced in a study of shared clonotypes between healthy human individuals. Clones were read by immunoSEQ multiplex PCR, and TCRdb kept only the in-frame ones, dropping some. Of around 600,000 clones in the sample, 85% to 95% were seen once. Naive CD8 isolation took CD45RO-negative cells positively selected for CCR7 and excluded terminally differentiated effector memory CD45RA+ cells. Sequencing was done on a sample of naive CD8+ T cells sorted from blood. These receptors were obtained from a woman in her 30s in good health.

Remarks on this clone: The germline gene is not matched at one end of the junction; a read error may be the cause. V gene TRBV28 combines with J gene TRBJ1-2; TRBD1 matches 7 bases. CDR3 length: 14 residues. In germline, CDR1 is MDHEN, CDR2 SYDVKM. The CDR3 nucleotides read TGTGCCAGCAGTACGCAGGGGGGTGCGGACAAGGGACCCTTC. It codes for CASSTQGGADKGPF.

The chain is built from TRBV4-2 and TRBJ2-7; perhaps D is TRBD1 or TRBD2 (5 bases each). Germline V gene data show CDR1 as LGHNA and CDR2 as YNFKEQ. The germline V and J ends were trimmed by 1 base and 3 bases, with 13 bases remaining between them. The CDR3 consists of 15 residues. CDR3 in DNA: TGTGCCAGCAGCCAAGTGGGGGAAGGTTTCTACGAGCAGTACTTC. This encodes CASSQVGEGFYEQYF.

As to this clone: Different DNA sequences within this sample yield the same CDR3. J is TRBJ2-2 and V is TRBV6-1, with D possibly TRBD2 on 6 matching bases. This CDR3 contains 14 residues. V was trimmed by 1 base and J by 4 bases, leaving 7 bases between them. CDR1 and CDR2 (germline): MNHNS, SASEGT. In DNA form, the CDR3 reads TGTGCCAGCAGTGAAGGGCGGGGCACCGGGGAGCTGTTTTTT. Protein: CASSEGRGTGELFF.

V is TRBV5-6 and J is TRBJ2-2; tentative D call: TRBD2 (5 bases). The V end was cut by 4 bases, the J end by 4 bases, with 5 bases between. Germline values: CDR1 SGHDT, CDR2 YYEEEE. The CDR3 spans 12 residues. CDR3 DNA sequence: TGTGCCAGCAGCGGAGGCACCGGGGAGCTGTTTTTT. Translating gives CASSGGTGELFF.

The V and J genes are TRBV2 and TRBJ2-1; 8 bases fit TRBD2. V shed 6 bases and J 8 bases; nucleotides not matched to a gene: 9. Germline V gene sequence: CDR1 SNHLY, CDR2 FYNNEI. CDR3 size: 14 residues. CDR3 coding DNA: TGTGCCAGCAGGCCCCAGCGGGGGCGGGATGAGCAGTTCTTC. It encodes CASRPQRGRDEQFF. The complete variable domain, with remaining parts taken from reference TRBV2 and TRBJ2-1, reads EPEVTQTPSHQVTQMGQEVILRCVPISNHLYFYWYRQILGQKVEFLVSFYNNEISEKSEIFDDQFSVERPDGSNFTLKIRSTKLEDSAMYFCASRPQRGRDEQFFGPGTRLTVL.